A single sample is the source of the 17 T cell receptor beta chains below, sequenced in a study of control samples from healthy donors and cancer patients. Method: immunoSEQ multiplex PCR; TCRdb's copy keeps in-frame clones and lacks some. The sample holds approximately 58,000 clones, 70% to 90% seen once. What was sequenced was PBMCs. These receptors all come from a woman in her sixties with lung cancer.

V and J are TRBV10-3 and TRBJ2-7; D may be TRBD1 (5 bases). Trimming left V 0 bases short and J 2 bases short, with 14 bases between. Germline CDR1 reads ENHRY; CDR2 reads SYGVKD. The CDR3 covers 16 residues. CDR3 region: CAISESTERFTYEQYF. Written as DNA, the CDR3 is TGTGCCATCAGTGAGTCGACAGAACGGTTTACCTACGAGCAGTACTTC.

The CDR3 sequence: CASSPRSPSGGGTGELFF. The CDR3 DNA sequence: TGCGCCAGCAGCCCAAGATCGCCTAGCGGGGGGGGCACCGGGGAGCTGTTTTTT. This chain links TRBV4-1 with TRBJ2-2; TRBD2 agrees at 12 bases. V shed 4 bases, J shed 4 bases, and the junction held 10 bases outside the gene matches. This CDR3 has 18 residues. Germline loops: CDR1 MGHRA, CDR2 YSYEKL.

This chain uses TRBV5-4 with TRBJ2-5, with 8 bases identical to TRBD2. This CDR3 region has 15 residues. Germline CDR1 is SGHNT and CDR2 is YYREEE (reference sequence). Trimming cost V 4 bases and J 5 bases; bases outside gene matches: 10. The CDR3 coding sequence is TGTGCCAGCAGCGCAGGGTCGGGAGGGCCTGAGACCCAGTACTTC. It specifies CASSAGSGGPETQYF.

This clone was found a few times. V is TRBV28 and J is TRBJ1-6, with 9 bases identical to TRBD1. Germline V gene data show CDR1 as MDHEN and CDR2 as SYDVKM. This CDR3 is built from 15 residues. The V and J ends lost 8 bases and 8 bases, in that order; junction bases with no gene match: 10. CDR3 nucleotides: TGTGCCAGCCGCTGGGGAACAGGGGGCGATTCACCCCTCCACTTT. This encodes CASRWGTGGDSPLHF. The whole variable domain, remainder taken from reference TRBV28 and TRBJ1-6, is DVKVTQSSRYLVKRTGEKVFLECVQDMDHENMFWYRQDPGLGLRLIYFSYDVKMKEKGDIPEGYSVSREKKERFSLILESASTNQTSMYLCASRWGTGGDSPLHFGNGTRLTVT.

This rearrangement joins TRBV27 to TRBJ1-1; D gene ambiguous. From germline, CDR1 is MNHEY and CDR2 SMNVEV (reference sequence). The CDR3 consists of 12 residues. The V end was cut by 4 bases, the J end by 8 bases, with 11 bases between. The CDR3 bases are TGTGCCAGCAGTTACGCAGGCTCAGAAGCTTTCTTT. It yields the protein CASSYAGSEAFF.

This chain uses TRBV11-1 with TRBJ2-5, with 8 bases that match TRBD1. The CDR3 contains 13 residues. V was clipped by 4 bases and J by 7 bases; unmatched bases: 5. Germline V gene lookup returns CDR1 SGHAT and CDR2 FQDESV (reference sequence). The CDR3 here is CASSWTGSRTQYF. CDR3 bases: TGTGCCAGCAGCTGGACAGGGTCTCGGACCCAGTACTTC.

The chain employs TRBV19 and TRBJ1-1; D is uncertain. This CDR3 has 15 amino acids. The germline V gene encodes CDR1 LNHDA and CDR2 SQIVND (reference sequence). V was cut by 3 bases and J by 0 bases, with 11 bases left in between. CDR3 coding DNA: TGTGCCAGTAGTATTGCTCACAGCTTGAACACTGAAGCTTTCTTT. Amino acids: CASSIAHSLNTEAFF.

This clone was seen a handful of times. The chain carries TRBV5-6 and TRBJ2-3; 10 bases line up with TRBD2. The germline CDR1 and CDR2 sequences are SGHDT and YYEEEE. This CDR3 has 16 residues. With V trimmed by 5 bases and J by 6 bases, 12 bases remained unmatched. The CDR3 coding sequence is TGTGCCAGCAGTCATTCCAAGCGGGGGGGCCCCGATACGCAGTATTTT. Its protein is CASSHSKRGGPDTQYF.

V gene TRBV2 combines with J gene TRBJ2-7; a possible D gene is TRBD1 (7 bases). The CDR3 is 15 amino acids. V gave up 6 bases and J gave up 5 bases, with 20 bases separating them. Germline V gene data show CDR1 as SNHLY and CDR2 as FYNNEI. The CDR3 DNA is TGTGCCAGCAGCCAGGGGGGACAGCTAAAGAACGAGCAGTACTTC. It translates to CASSQGGQLKNEQYF.

The chain joins TRBV5-1 to TRBJ2-1; D is unresolved. This CDR3 region has 16 residues. The ends were cut back, 0 bases at V and 0 bases at J, with 10 bases in the middle. Looked up from germline, CDR1 is SGHRS and CDR2 is YFSETQ. The chain's CDR3 is CASSLAPVSSYNEQFF. The CDR3 DNA is TGCGCCAGCAGCTTGGCTCCGGTCTCCTCCTACAATGAGCAGTTCTTC.

The gene calls are TRBV19 and TRBJ2-5; D is perhaps TRBD2 (7 bases). CDR1 and CDR2 (germline): LNHDA, SQIVND (reference sequence). The CDR3 consists of 14 residues. The V end lost 6 bases, the J end lost 5 bases, and 16 bases lay between the germline ends. The CDR3 nucleotides are TGTGCCAGTAGAGGGGGGGGATTGTTCGAGACCCAGTACTTC. Its protein is CASRGGGLFETQYF.

The rearrangement uses TRBV5-1 and TRBJ2-2; D gene ambiguous. This CDR3 is 12 amino acids long. The V gene lost 0 bases and the J gene lost 6 bases, with 3 bases spanning the gap. From germline, CDR1 is SGHRS and CDR2 YFSETQ. The CDR3, as DNA: TGCGCCAGCAGCTTGGTCGCCGGGGAGCTGTTTTTT. It specifies CASSLVAGELFF.

The chain couples TRBV2 to TRBJ2-5; tentative D call: TRBD2 (5 bases). Germline V gene data show CDR1 as SNHLY and CDR2 as FYNNEI. The CDR3 extends over 14 amino acids. The ends were cut back, 2 bases at V and 4 bases at J, with 11 bases in the middle. CDR3 residues: CASSESAVRETQYF. The CDR3 coding sequence is TGTGCCAGCAGTGAATCAGCGGTCCGAGAGACCCAGTACTTC.

The DNA for the CDR3 is TGTGCCAGCAGCCCAACTAGCGGGAGGGCCCACGAGCAGTACTTC. Residues: CASSPTSGRAHEQYF. The chain couples TRBV14 to TRBJ2-7; TRBD2 agrees at 13 bases. CDR1 is SGHDN, CDR2 FVKESK, per germline. V shed 4 bases, J shed 5 bases, and the junction held 5 bases outside the gene matches. This CDR3 spans 15 amino acids.

The chain employs TRBV27 and TRBJ1-1; D gene unclear. The V end lost 2 bases, the J end lost 7 bases, and 5 bases lay between the germline ends. The V gene's germline CDR1 is MNHEY and CDR2 SMNVEV (reference sequence). The CDR3 extends over 11 amino acids. The CDR3 reads CASSLRGEAFF. The CDR3 DNA reads as TGTGCCAGCAGTTTACGGGGTGAAGCTTTCTTT.

The chain links TRBV6-1 to TRBJ1-5; D is undetermined. The germline V gene has CDR1 MNHNS and CDR2 SASEGT. The CDR3 spans 15 residues. V was cut by 0 bases and J by 5 bases, with 11 bases left in between. The CDR3 DNA reads TGTGCCAGCAGTGAAGCGGAGGAGGGTCATCAGCCCCAGCATTTT. This codes for CASSEAEEGHQPQHF.

The chain couples TRBV6-2 or TRBV6-3 to TRBJ1-1, with D possibly being TRBD1 (5 bases). Trimming took off 2 bases at V and 6 bases at J, with 10 bases between the two ends. The CDR3 runs to 13 residues. Germline V gene sequence: CDR1 MNHEY, CDR2 SVGEGT. CDR3 protein: CASSYAEGPEAFF. In nucleotides, the CDR3 is TGTGCCAGCAGTTACGCAGAGGGACCTGAAGCTTTCTTT.